A single TCR beta chain is shown here with its context. Repertoires were generated with immunoSEQ multiplex PCR, while TCRdb's copy carries only in-frame clones and drops some. The sample has approximately 29,000 clones, 85% seen once. The data were obtained in a study of blood T cell repertoires in COVID-19. The overall study: Researchers got acute and convalescent COVID-19 samples from the United States, Italy and Spain. Sources were T cells, B-cell-depleted T cells, or PBMCs; the material itself was cDNA or gDNA.

The sequenced sample consisted of peripheral blood. This receptor was identified in a woman aged 55-69 years with active COVID-19.

The CDR3 loop reads CASSLPRGRETQYF. CDR3 nucleotides: TGTGCCAGCAGCCTTCCCAGGGGGAGGGAGACCCAGTACTTC. V usage is TRBV6-2 or TRBV6-3 and J usage is TRBJ2-5, with a possible D match to TRBD1 (7 bases). Trimming took 6 bases from V and 5 from J, leaving 16 bases between them. Germline V CDR1 and CDR2: MNHEY, SVGEGT. The CDR3 has 14 residues.